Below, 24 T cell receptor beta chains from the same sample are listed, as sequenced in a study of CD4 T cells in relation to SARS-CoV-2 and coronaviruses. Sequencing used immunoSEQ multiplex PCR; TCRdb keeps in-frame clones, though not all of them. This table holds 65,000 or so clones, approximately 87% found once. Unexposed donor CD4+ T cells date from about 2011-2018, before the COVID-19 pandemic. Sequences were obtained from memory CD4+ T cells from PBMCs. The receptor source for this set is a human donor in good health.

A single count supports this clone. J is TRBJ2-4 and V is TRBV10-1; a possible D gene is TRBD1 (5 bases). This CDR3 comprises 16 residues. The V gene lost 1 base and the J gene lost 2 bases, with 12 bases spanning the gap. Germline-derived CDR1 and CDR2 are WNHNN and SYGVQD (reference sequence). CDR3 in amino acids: CASSEYRQPTKNIQYF. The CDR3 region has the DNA TGCGCCAGCAGTGAGTACCGACAGCCGACCAAAAACATTCAGTACTTC.

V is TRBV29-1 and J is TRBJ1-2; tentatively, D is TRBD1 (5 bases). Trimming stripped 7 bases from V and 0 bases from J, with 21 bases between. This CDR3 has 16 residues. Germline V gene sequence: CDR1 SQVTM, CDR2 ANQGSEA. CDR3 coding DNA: TGCAGCGGCCTCTCTCCGATGGGGACCCCTAACTATGGCTACACCTTC. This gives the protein CSGLSPMGTPNYGYTF. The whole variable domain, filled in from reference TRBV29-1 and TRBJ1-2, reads SAVISQKPSRDICQRGTSLTIQCQVDSQVTMMFWYRQQPGQSLTLIATANQGSEATYESGFVIDKFPISRPNLTFSTLTVSNMSPEDSSIYLCSGLSPMGTPNYGYTFGSGTRLTVV.

CDR3 region: CASSERSRTQYF. CDR3 nucleotide sequence: TGTGCCAGCAGCGAGAGGAGCCGGACGCAGTATTTT. The rearrangement uses TRBV5-8 and TRBJ2-3, with D uncertain. Germline CDR1 and CDR2: SGHTS and YDEGEE. V lost 4 bases, J lost 9 bases, and 12 bases lay in between. This CDR3 spans 12 amino acids.

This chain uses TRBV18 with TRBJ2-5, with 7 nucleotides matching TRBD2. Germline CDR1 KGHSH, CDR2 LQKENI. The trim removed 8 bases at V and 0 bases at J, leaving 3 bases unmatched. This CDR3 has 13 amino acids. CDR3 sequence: CASHGGNQETQYF. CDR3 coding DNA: TGTGCCAGCCACGGGGGGAACCAAGAGACCCAGTACTTC.

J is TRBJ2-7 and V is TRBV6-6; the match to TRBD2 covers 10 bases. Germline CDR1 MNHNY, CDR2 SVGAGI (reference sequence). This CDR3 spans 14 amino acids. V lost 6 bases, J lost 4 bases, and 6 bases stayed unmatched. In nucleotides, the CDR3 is TGTGCCAGCAGGAATAGCGGGGGGAGGTACGAGCAGTACTTC. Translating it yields CASRNSGGRYEQYF.

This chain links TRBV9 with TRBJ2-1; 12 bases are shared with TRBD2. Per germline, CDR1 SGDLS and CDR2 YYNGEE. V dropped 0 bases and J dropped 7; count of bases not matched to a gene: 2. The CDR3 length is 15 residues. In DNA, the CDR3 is TGTGCCAGCAGCGTAGAACTAGCGGGGGGAAATGAGCAGTTCTTC. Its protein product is CASSVELAGGNEQFF.

The CDR3 bases are TGCGCCAGCGCCCAAAGCGGGAGCAATGAGCAGTTCTTC. Its translation is CASAQSGSNEQFF. The chain joins TRBV5-1 to TRBJ2-1, with 8 bases lining up with TRBD2. The CDR3 sequence is 13 residues long. The ends lost 7 bases at V and 6 bases at J; junction bases unmatched: 6. Germline CDR1 and CDR2: SGHRS and YFSETQ.

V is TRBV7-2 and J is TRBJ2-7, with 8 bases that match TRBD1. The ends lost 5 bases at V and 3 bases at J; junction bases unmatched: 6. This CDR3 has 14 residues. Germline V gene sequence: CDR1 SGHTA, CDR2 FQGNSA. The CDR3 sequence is CASSGQGRGYEQYF. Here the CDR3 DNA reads TGTGCCAGCAGCGGACAGGGCCGAGGCTACGAGCAGTACTTC.

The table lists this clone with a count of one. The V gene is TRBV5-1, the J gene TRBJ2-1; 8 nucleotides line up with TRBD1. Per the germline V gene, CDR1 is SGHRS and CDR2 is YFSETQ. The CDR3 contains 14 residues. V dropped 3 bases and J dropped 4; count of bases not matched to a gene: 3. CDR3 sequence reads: CASSSGQGYNEQFF. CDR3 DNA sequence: TGCGCCAGCAGCTCAGGACAGGGTTACAATGAGCAGTTCTTC.

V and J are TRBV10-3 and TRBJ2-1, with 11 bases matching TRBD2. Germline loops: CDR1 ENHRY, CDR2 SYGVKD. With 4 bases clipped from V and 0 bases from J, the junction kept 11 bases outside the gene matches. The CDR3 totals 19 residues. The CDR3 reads CAISGRLAGGVASYNEQFF. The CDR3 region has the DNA TGTGCCATCAGTGGTAGGCTAGCGGGGGGAGTAGCCTCCTACAATGAGCAGTTCTTC.

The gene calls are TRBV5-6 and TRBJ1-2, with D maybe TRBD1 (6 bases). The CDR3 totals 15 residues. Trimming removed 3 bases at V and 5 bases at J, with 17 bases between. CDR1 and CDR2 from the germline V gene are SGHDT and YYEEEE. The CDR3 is CASSSWTVIVYGYTF. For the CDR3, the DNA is TGTGCCAGCAGCTCCTGGACAGTTATCGTTTATGGCTACACCTTC. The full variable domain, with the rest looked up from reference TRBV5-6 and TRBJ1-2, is DAGVTQSPTHLIKTRGQQVTLRCSPKSGHDTVSWYQQALGQGPQFIFQYYEEEERQRGNFPDRFSGHQFPNYSSELNVNALLLGDSALYLCASSSWTVIVYGYTFGSGTRLTVV.

The CDR3 coding sequence is TGCGCCAGCAGCGGGAGCCGAGAGACCCAGTACTTC. Translation gives CASSGSRETQYF. This chain uses TRBV5-1 with TRBJ2-5, with a possible D match to TRBD2 (5 bases). The CDR3 is 12 residues long. Germline-derived CDR1 and CDR2 are SGHRS and YFSETQ. V lost 4 bases to trimming and J lost 4 bases, with 8 bases between them. The full variable domain, in which reference TRBV5-1 and TRBJ2-5 provide the parts outside the CDR3, is KAGVTQTPRYLIKTRGQQVTLSCSPISGHRSVSWYQQTPGQGLQFLFEYFSETQRNKGNFPGRFSGRQFSNSRSEMNVSTLELGDSALYLCASSGSRETQYFGPGTRLLVL.

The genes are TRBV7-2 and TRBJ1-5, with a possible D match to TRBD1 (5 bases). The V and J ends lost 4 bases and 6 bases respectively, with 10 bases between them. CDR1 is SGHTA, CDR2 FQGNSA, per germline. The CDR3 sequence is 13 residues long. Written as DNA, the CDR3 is TGTGCCAGCAGCTCAGGGACCTTTCAGCCCCAGCATTTT. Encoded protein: CASSSGTFQPQHF. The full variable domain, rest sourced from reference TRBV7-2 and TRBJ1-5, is GAGVSQSPSNKVTEKGKDVELRCDPISGHTALYWYRQSLGQGLEFLIYFQGNSAPDKSGLPSDRFSAERTGGSVSTLTIQRTQQEDSAVYLCASSSGTFQPQHFGDGTRLSIL.

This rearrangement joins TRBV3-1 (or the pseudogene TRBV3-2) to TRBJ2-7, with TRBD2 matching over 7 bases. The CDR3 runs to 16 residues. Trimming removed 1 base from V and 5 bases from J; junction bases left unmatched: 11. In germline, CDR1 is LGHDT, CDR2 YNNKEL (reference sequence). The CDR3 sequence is CASSQACGGGDDEQYF. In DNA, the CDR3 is TGTGCCAGCAGCCAAGCTTGCGGGGGAGGGGACGACGAGCAGTACTTC.

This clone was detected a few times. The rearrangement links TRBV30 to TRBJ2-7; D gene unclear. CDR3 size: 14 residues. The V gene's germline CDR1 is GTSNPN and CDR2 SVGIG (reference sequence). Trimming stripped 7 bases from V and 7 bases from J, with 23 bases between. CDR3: CASTYQSSLGEQYF. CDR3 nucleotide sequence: TGTGCCTCTACGTACCAGTCCTCTTTGGGGGAGCAGTACTTC.

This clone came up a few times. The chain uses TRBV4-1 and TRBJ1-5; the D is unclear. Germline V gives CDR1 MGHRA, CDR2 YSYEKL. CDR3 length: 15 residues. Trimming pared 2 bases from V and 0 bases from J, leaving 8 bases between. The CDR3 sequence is CASSQNIGSNQPQHF. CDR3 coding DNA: TGCGCCAGCAGCCAAAACATAGGTAGCAATCAGCCCCAGCATTTT.

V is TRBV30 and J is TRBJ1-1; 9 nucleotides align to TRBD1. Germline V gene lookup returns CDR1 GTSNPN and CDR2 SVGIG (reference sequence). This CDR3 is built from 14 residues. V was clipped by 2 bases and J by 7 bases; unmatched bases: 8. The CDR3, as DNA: TGTGCCTGGAGTTCCGGGACAGGGTCTGGTGAAGCTTTCTTT. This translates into CAWSSGTGSGEAFF.

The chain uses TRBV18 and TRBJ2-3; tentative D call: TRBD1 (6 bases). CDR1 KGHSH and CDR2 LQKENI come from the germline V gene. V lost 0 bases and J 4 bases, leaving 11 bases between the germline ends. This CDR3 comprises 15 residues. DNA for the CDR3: TGTGCCAGCTCACCACCTGCTCAGGGGTCAGATACGCAGTATTTT. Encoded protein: CASSPPAQGSDTQYF. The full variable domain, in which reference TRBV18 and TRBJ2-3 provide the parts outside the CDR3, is NAGVMQNPRHLVRRRGQEARLRCSPMKGHSHVYWYRQLPEEGLKFMVYLQKENIIDESGMPKERFSAEFPKEGPSILRIQQVVRGDSAAYFCASSPPAQGSDTQYFGPGTRLTVL.

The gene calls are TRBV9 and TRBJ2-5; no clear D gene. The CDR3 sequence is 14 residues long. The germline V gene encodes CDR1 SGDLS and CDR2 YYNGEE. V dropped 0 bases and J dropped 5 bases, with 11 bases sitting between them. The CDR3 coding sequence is TGTGCCAGCAGCGTAGGGCCGGCGACCGAGACCCAGTACTTC. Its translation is CASSVGPATETQYF.

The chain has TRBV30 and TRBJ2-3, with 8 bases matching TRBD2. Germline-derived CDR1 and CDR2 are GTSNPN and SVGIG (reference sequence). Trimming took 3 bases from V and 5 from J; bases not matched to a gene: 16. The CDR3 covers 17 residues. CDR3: CAWRFQRAGASGDTQYF. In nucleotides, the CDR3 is TGTGCCTGGAGGTTTCAAAGAGCGGGAGCTTCGGGAGATACGCAGTATTTT. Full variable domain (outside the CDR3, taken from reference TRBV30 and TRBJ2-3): SQTIHQWPATLVQPVGSPLSLECTVEGTSNPNLYWYRQAAGRGLQLLFYSVGIGQISSEVPQNLSASRPQDRQFILSSKKLLLSDSGFYLCAWRFQRAGASGDTQYFGPGTRLTVL.

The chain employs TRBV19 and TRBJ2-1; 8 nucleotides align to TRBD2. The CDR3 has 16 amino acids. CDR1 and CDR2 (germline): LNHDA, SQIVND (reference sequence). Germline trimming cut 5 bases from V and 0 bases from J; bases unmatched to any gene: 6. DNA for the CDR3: TGTGCCAGTAGTCCCCGCGGGGGGCTCTCCTACAATGAGCAGTTCTTC. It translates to CASSPRGGLSYNEQFF.

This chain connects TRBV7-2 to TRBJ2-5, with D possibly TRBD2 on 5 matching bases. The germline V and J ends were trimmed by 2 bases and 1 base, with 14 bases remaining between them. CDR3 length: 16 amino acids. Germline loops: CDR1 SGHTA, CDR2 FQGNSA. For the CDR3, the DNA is TGTGCCAGCAGCTTAAATTTCGGGGTTGCCCAAGAGACCCAGTACTTC. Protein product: CASSLNFGVAQETQYF.

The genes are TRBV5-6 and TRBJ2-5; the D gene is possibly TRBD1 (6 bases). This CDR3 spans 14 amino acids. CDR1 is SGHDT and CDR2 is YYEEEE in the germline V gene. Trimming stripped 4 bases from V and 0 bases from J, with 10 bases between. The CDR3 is CASSPTGYQETQYF. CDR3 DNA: TGTGCCAGCAGCCCGACAGGATACCAAGAGACCCAGTACTTC.

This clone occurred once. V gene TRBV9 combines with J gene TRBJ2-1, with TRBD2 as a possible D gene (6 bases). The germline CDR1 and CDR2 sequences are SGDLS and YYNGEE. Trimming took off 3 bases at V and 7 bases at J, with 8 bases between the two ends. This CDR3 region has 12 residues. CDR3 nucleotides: TGTGCCAGCAGCGGGCTAGCGAATGAGCAGTTCTTC. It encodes CASSGLANEQFF.